These 25 T cell receptor beta chains share one sample of origin, sequenced in a study of CD8 T cells in Susac syndrome. RNA amounts of about 0.45 to 1 ug underwent reverse transcription with random hexamers. Each CDR3 protein gets one entry after TCRdb re-called the immunoSEQ multiplex PCR reads with MiXCR. The data hold some 180,000 distinct CDR3 sequences, with around 94% observed a single time. The sequencing sample was made of CD4+ T cells from PBMCs. The receptors derive from a human donor with Susac syndrome.

This chain uses TRBV12-3 or TRBV12-4 with TRBJ1-3, with 7 bases lining up with TRBD1. V was clipped by 10 bases and J by 0 bases; unmatched bases: 12. This CDR3 is built from 16 residues. The CDR3 protein is CAIQQGSPASGNTIYF. As DNA, the CDR3 is TGTGCCATACAACAGGGGAGCCCGGCCTCTGGAAACACCATATATTTT.

This rearrangement joins TRBV2 to TRBJ1-1; 8 bases are a match to TRBD1. V gave up 2 bases and J gave up 1 base; unmatched junction bases: 9. CDR3 size: 17 residues. In germline, CDR1 is SNHLY, CDR2 FYNNEI. Here the CDR3 reads CASSESGGEGTNTEAFF. The CDR3, as DNA: TGTGCCAGCAGTGAATCAGGGGGCGAGGGGACGAACACTGAAGCTTTCTTT.

V and J are TRBV10-3 and TRBJ1-5; D gene uncertain. Germline assignment: CDR1 ENHRY and CDR2 SYGVKD. The CDR3 loop spans 12 amino acids. The germline V and J ends were trimmed by 4 bases and 3 bases, with 4 bases remaining between them. CDR3 sequence: CAISANNQPQHF. The CDR3 coding sequence is TGTGCCATCAGTGCTAACAATCAGCCCCAGCATTTT.

V gene TRBV19 combines with J gene TRBJ1-5; no firm D call. The CDR3 runs to 12 residues. Germline V gene lookup returns CDR1 LNHDA and CDR2 SQIVND (reference sequence). Deletions cut 3 bases from V and 5 bases from J, with 5 bases between. CDR3 in amino acids: CASSIGHQPQHF. Here the CDR3 DNA reads TGTGCCAGTAGTATTGGGCATCAGCCCCAGCATTTT.

The rearrangement uses TRBV2 and TRBJ2-5, with D hard to call. CDR1 is SNHLY, CDR2 FYNNEI, per germline. This CDR3 is 14 amino acids long. The V and J ends lost 6 bases and 0 bases respectively, with 11 bases between them. CDR3 nucleotides: TGTGCCAGCAGAGAGGCTCTTTACCAAGAGACCCAGTACTTC. It encodes CASREALYQETQYF.

In DNA form, the CDR3 reads TGTGCCAGCAGCTCGCCGACCGGGACGGAACACTCCTACGAGCAGTACTTC. Translated, it gives CASSSPTGTEHSYEQYF. The chain carries TRBV7-9 and TRBJ2-7; D might be TRBD1 or TRBD2, each matching 5 bases. The CDR3 has 17 amino acids. Trimming took 4 bases from V and 0 from J, leaving 19 bases between them. Germline CDR1 and CDR2: SEHNR and FQNEAQ (reference sequence).

The CDR3 spells CASSFGTSGSYNEQFF. The CDR3 coding sequence is TGTGCCAGCTCATTTGGGACTAGCGGTTCCTACAATGAGCAGTTCTTC. The chain carries TRBV18 and TRBJ2-1, with 11 bases lining up with TRBD2. The trim removed 5 bases at V and 1 base at J, leaving 4 bases unmatched. The CDR3 extends over 16 amino acids. Germline V gene data show CDR1 as KGHSH and CDR2 as LQKENI.

V and J are TRBV11-1 and TRBJ2-6; D perhaps matches TRBD2 (7 bases). Germline CDR1 SGHAT, CDR2 FQDESV (reference sequence). The CDR3 has 20 amino acids. The ends were cut back, 0 bases at V and 0 bases at J, with 18 bases in the middle. CDR3 sequence reads: CASSLAGGGHGSSGANVLTF. DNA of the CDR3: TGTGCCAGCAGCTTAGCGGGGGGGGGACATGGGAGCTCTGGGGCCAACGTCCTGACTTTC.

V gene TRBV11-2 combines with J gene TRBJ2-7, with 8 bases lining up with TRBD2. CDR1 is SGHAT, CDR2 FQNNGV, per germline. V was clipped by 0 bases and J by 3 bases; unmatched bases: 4. The CDR3 is 15 residues long. This CDR3 reads CASSLDGLAGYEQYF. CDR3 sequence (DNA): TGTGCCAGCAGCTTAGATGGGCTAGCGGGCTACGAGCAGTACTTC.

CDR3 residues: CSAPRLAGGPDEQFF. Here the CDR3 DNA reads TGCAGTGCCCCCAGACTAGCGGGGGGGCCAGATGAGCAGTTCTTC. The J gene is TRBJ2-1, the V gene TRBV20-1; 14 bases match TRBD2. V gave up 6 bases and J gave up 8 bases; unmatched junction bases: 9. Looked up from germline, CDR1 is DFQATT and CDR2 is SNEGSKA (reference sequence). The CDR3 runs to 15 residues.

V is TRBV3-1 and J is TRBJ1-2; D unresolved. The CDR3 is made up of 12 amino acids. In germline, CDR1 is LGHDT, CDR2 YNNKEL (reference sequence). Trimming took 3 bases from V and 4 from J, leaving 6 bases between them. CDR3 protein: CASSQVAYGYTF. In DNA form, the CDR3 reads TGTGCCAGCAGCCAGGTAGCCTATGGCTACACCTTC.

The chain uses TRBV7-2 and TRBJ1-1; D ambiguous. V was cut by 5 bases and J by 7 bases, with 14 bases left in between. The CDR3 is made up of 13 amino acids. From germline, CDR1 is SGHTA and CDR2 FQGNSA. The CDR3 sequence: CASSRRGPGEAFF. DNA of the CDR3: TGTGCCAGCAGCCGCCGGGGTCCCGGTGAAGCTTTCTTT. Full variable domain (outside the CDR3, taken from reference TRBV7-2 and TRBJ1-1): GAGVSQSPSNKVTEKGKDVELRCDPISGHTALYWYRQSLGQGLEFLIYFQGNSAPDKSGLPSDRFSAERTGGSVSTLTIQRTQQEDSAVYLCASSRRGPGEAFFGQGTRLTVV.

This chain uses TRBV7-9 with TRBJ1-6; no reliable D call. Germline loops: CDR1 SEHNR, CDR2 FQNEAQ (reference sequence). This CDR3 spans 14 amino acids. Trimming took 6 bases from V and 3 from J, leaving 9 bases between them. The CDR3 DNA reads as TGTGCCAGCAGTAAGACAAGCTATAATTCACCCCTCCACTTT. This encodes CASSKTSYNSPLHF.

The chain links TRBV5-1 to TRBJ2-1, with D perhaps matching TRBD1 (5 bases). V lost 0 bases, J lost 0 bases, and 7 bases lay in between. There are 15 residues in the CDR3. The germline gives CDR1 SGHRS, CDR2 YFSETQ. In DNA, the CDR3 is TGCGCCAGCAGCTTGGAACAGGTCTCCTACAATGAGCAGTTCTTC. Translating gives CASSLEQVSYNEQFF.

The chain employs TRBV20-1 and TRBJ2-1, with TRBD2 identical over 7 bases. Germline loops: CDR1 DFQATT, CDR2 SNEGSKA (reference sequence). The CDR3 is made up of 18 amino acids. With 0 bases clipped from V and 8 bases from J, the junction kept 19 bases outside the gene matches. CDR3 in amino acids: CSARDLGVSRLAIYEQFF. The CDR3 coding sequence is TGCAGTGCTAGAGATTTAGGGGTTTCTCGACTAGCAATCTATGAGCAGTTCTTC.

The chain links TRBV20-1 to TRBJ2-7; 9 bases match TRBD2. With V trimmed by 6 bases and J by 2 bases, 14 bases remained unmatched. Germline CDR1 reads DFQATT; CDR2 reads SNEGSKA (reference sequence). CDR3 length: 16 residues. This CDR3 is CSAPNPLGGRAYEQYF. For the CDR3, the DNA is TGCAGTGCGCCCAACCCCCTCGGCGGGAGGGCCTACGAGCAGTACTTC.

The genes are TRBV30 and TRBJ2-7; D is ambiguous. The CDR3 has 10 residues. V was pared by 5 bases and J by 4 bases, with 6 bases between. Per the germline V gene, CDR1 is GTSNPN and CDR2 is SVGIG (reference sequence). CDR3 protein: CAWGRYEQYF. The CDR3 region has the DNA TGTGCCTGGGGGCGATACGAGCAGTACTTC.

The chain couples TRBV6-5 to TRBJ2-3, with no clear D. V gave up 6 bases and J gave up 6 bases, with 7 bases separating them. The CDR3 is 11 amino acids. Germline lookup yields CDR1 MNHEY and CDR2 SVGAGI. The CDR3 DNA follows: TGTGCCAGCAGGAACCGGGATACGCAGTATTTT. Translation gives CASRNRDTQYF.

As for this clonotype: This is likely a read error, given that the CDR3 carries no conserved phenylalanine or tryptophan at its end. The DNA is left out, because the CDR3 cannot be placed on it with certainty; the CDR3 is given as TCRdb lists it. The chain carries TRBV28 and TRBJ2-1; the table's D call, TRBD2, was not checked against the DNA. The CDR3 is 14 residues long, counting both termini. Germline values: CDR1 MDHEN, CDR2 SYDVKM. This chain's CDR3 is CASSSHVGLGPIEV.

The CDR3 DNA reads TGCGCCAGCAGCCCGAACGAAAGGAACACTGAAGCTTTCTTT. Translation: CASSPNERNTEAFF. The chain uses TRBV5-1 and TRBJ1-1; D is unclear. The length of the CDR3 is 14 residues. Germline values: CDR1 SGHRS, CDR2 YFSETQ. Trimming left V 4 bases short and J 1 base short, with 11 bases between.

The V and J genes are TRBV13 and TRBJ2-2; no definite D call. V lost 5 bases and J lost 4, with 11 bases in between. CDR1 and CDR2 from the germline V gene are PRHDT and FYEKMQ (reference sequence). CDR3 length: 14 amino acids. The CDR3 is CASSPGYSTGELFF. The CDR3 DNA sequence: TGTGCCAGCAGCCCCGGATACTCCACCGGGGAGCTGTTTTTT.

The rearrangement links TRBV18 to TRBJ2-1, with no clear D. The germline gives CDR1 KGHSH, CDR2 LQKENI. This CDR3 has 14 residues. Trimming shortened V by 5 bases and J by 3 bases, and 11 bases separated the two germline ends. CDR3 sequence reads: CASSNTGDYNEQFF. The CDR3 region has the DNA TGTGCCAGCTCAAATACGGGTGACTACAATGAGCAGTTCTTC.

This chain links TRBV20-1 with TRBJ2-7; D may be TRBD2 (6 bases). This CDR3 is built from 12 residues. The V end was cut by 2 bases, the J end by 4 bases, with 9 bases between. Per germline, CDR1 DFQATT and CDR2 SNEGSKA (reference sequence). CDR3 residues: CSARYAGYEQYF. The CDR3 coding sequence is TGCAGTGCTAGATACGCGGGATACGAGCAGTACTTC.

This rearrangement joins TRBV3-1 to TRBJ2-6, with D tentatively TRBD2 (5 bases). This CDR3 has 15 amino acids. Germline V gene lookup returns CDR1 LGHDT and CDR2 YNNKEL (reference sequence). V dropped 7 bases and J dropped 0 bases, with 10 bases sitting between them. The CDR3 DNA reads TGTGCCAGCATCGACCGGGGCTCTGGGGCCAACGTCCTGACTTTC. This sequence encodes CASIDRGSGANVLTF.

The V call is TRBV28, the J call TRBJ2-1; 7 bases map to TRBD1. The germline V gene has CDR1 MDHEN and CDR2 SYDVKM. V dropped 1 base and J dropped 8; count of bases not matched to a gene: 17. CDR3 length: 18 residues. In nucleotides, the CDR3 is TGTGCCAGCAGTTTATTTGGGGTGTGGGGGACAGACCGGGATGAGCAGTTCTTC. Translating it yields CASSLFGVWGTDRDEQFF.